Listed here are 23 T cell receptor beta chains from one sample, sequenced in a study of CD8 T cells in Susac syndrome. cDNA came from about 0.51 to 1 ug RNA primed by random hexamers. TCRdb re-called the immunoSEQ multiplex PCR reads with MiXCR, one entry per CDR3 protein. The sample has about 300,000 distinct CDR3 sequences, roughly 85% seen once. The sequenced sample consisted of CD8+ T cells from PBMCs. The receptors derive from a human donor with multiple sclerosis.

This clonotype came up a few times. The rearrangement links TRBV6-1 to TRBJ2-1; TRBD2 agrees at 10 bases. The CDR3 is 15 amino acids. Germline loops: CDR1 MNHNS, CDR2 SASEGT. Germline trimming cut 6 bases from V and 1 base from J; bases unmatched to any gene: 3. The DNA of the CDR3 is TGTGCCAGCAGCGAGGGACTAGCGTCCTACAATGAGCAGTTCTTC. Its protein product is CASSEGLASYNEQFF.

The chain recombines TRBV28 with TRBJ1-5, with D possibly TRBD1 on 5 matching bases. With 3 bases removed from V and 10 bases from J, the gap between germline ends came to 7 bases. Per the germline V gene, CDR1 is MDHEN and CDR2 is SYDVKM. CDR3 length equals 11 residues. Here the CDR3 reads CASSLGHPQHF. DNA of the CDR3: TGTGCCAGCAGTTTGGGGCACCCCCAGCATTTT.

J is TRBJ2-7 and V is TRBV28; D unresolved. This CDR3 is 15 amino acids long. The V end lost 3 bases, the J end lost 0 bases, and 12 bases lay between the germline ends. Germline lookup yields CDR1 MDHEN and CDR2 SYDVKM. CDR3 in amino acids: CASSFPRQNSYEQYF. As DNA, the CDR3 is TGTGCCAGCAGTTTCCCAAGGCAGAACTCCTACGAGCAGTACTTC. Filled out from reference TRBV28 and TRBJ2-7, the complete variable domain reads DVKVTQSSRYLVKRTGEKVFLECVQDMDHENMFWYRQDPGLGLRLIYFSYDVKMKEKGDIPEGYSVSREKKERFSLILESASTNQTSMYLCASSFPRQNSYEQYFGPGTRLTVT.

The chain recombines TRBV3-1 with TRBJ2-5; TRBD2 might be the D (6 bases). The ends were cut back, 3 bases at V and 0 bases at J, with 14 bases in the middle. CDR3 length equals 16 residues. Germline V CDR1 and CDR2: LGHDT, YNNKEL (reference sequence). In DNA form, the CDR3 reads TGTGCCAGCAGCCAGCGGACTACCGTCTACCAAGAGACCCAGTACTTC. The encoded protein is CASSQRTTVYQETQYF.

The V gene is TRBV4-3, the J gene TRBJ1-5; D call uncertain. Germline V CDR1 and CDR2: LGHNA, YSLEER. The V end was cut by 1 base, the J end by 0 bases, with 10 bases between. The CDR3 has 16 amino acids. Here the CDR3 reads CASSQVWADSNQPQHF. CDR3 in DNA: TGCGCCAGCAGCCAAGTTTGGGCAGATAGCAATCAGCCCCAGCATTTT.

As to this clonotype: The conserved phenylalanine or tryptophan is not found at the CDR3 terminus, so this likely reflects a read error. The J gene is TRBJ2-1, the V gene TRBV4-3, with 16 positions matching TRBD2. J gave up 4 bases and V 4 bases, and 4 bases lay outside the gene matches. The V gene's germline CDR1 is LGHNA and CDR2 YSLEER. The CDR3 loop spans 17 amino acids. CDR3 DNA: TGCGCCAGCAGCCGCGAGGGACTAGCGGGAGGGTACAATGAGCAGTTCTTG. It translates to CASSREGLAGGYNEQFL.

V gene TRBV7-9 combines with J gene TRBJ2-7; a weak D match, TRBD1 (5 bases). Germline values: CDR1 SEHNR, CDR2 FQNEAQ (reference sequence). V was cut by 4 bases and J by 2 bases, with 12 bases left in between. The CDR3 totals 14 residues. In DNA, the CDR3 is TGTGCCAGCAGCTCGACGGCAGGGCCCTACGAGCAGTACTTC. Protein: CASSSTAGPYEQYF.

This clonotype was observed a handful of times. V usage is TRBV19 and J usage is TRBJ2-5, with 9 bases fitting TRBD2. CDR1 and CDR2 (germline): LNHDA, SQIVND (reference sequence). The CDR3 length is 18 residues. V lost 0 bases and J lost 0; bases outside the gene matches: 8. The DNA for the CDR3 is TGTGCCAGTAGTATAGATTTGGCTAGCGGGACGTACCAAGAGACCCAGTACTTC. Translating it yields CASSIDLASGTYQETQYF.

This chain's CDR3 is CASSGGQREDAIAKNIQYF. The CDR3 DNA reads as TGTGCCAGTAGTGGAGGACAGCGGGAGGACGCCATAGCCAAAAACATTCAGTACTTC. The chain couples TRBV19 to TRBJ2-4; 9 bases agree with TRBD2. Germline CDR1 LNHDA, CDR2 SQIVND (reference sequence). After removal of 5 bases from V and 0 bases from J, the junction contained 14 bases not matched to a gene. This CDR3 is built from 19 residues.

This chain uses TRBV5-5 with TRBJ2-7; 10 nucleotides agree with TRBD2. The trim removed 5 bases at V and 5 bases at J, leaving 16 bases unmatched. The germline V gene encodes CDR1 SGHKS and CDR2 YYEKEE (reference sequence). The CDR3 extends over 17 amino acids. The CDR3 DNA follows: TGTGCCAGCAGGCCGAATACACGACTAGGACTAGCGGACGAGCAGTACTTC. Its translation: CASRPNTRLGLADEQYF.

This chain uses TRBV6-5 with TRBJ2-7; D not resolved. CDR3 length: 14 amino acids. CDR1 and CDR2 from the germline V gene are MNHEY and SVGAGI. Between the trimmed V and J ends, which lost 0 bases and 1 base, there was a span of 7 bases. CDR3 coding DNA: TGTGCCAGCAGTTACTCGTCGGGTTCCTACGAGCAGTACTTC. It specifies CASSYSSGSYEQYF.

V gene TRBV9 combines with J gene TRBJ1-5; D is uncertain. Germline V CDR1 and CDR2: SGDLS, YYNGEE. V dropped 3 bases and J dropped 4 bases, with 11 bases sitting between them. The CDR3 runs 14 residues. For the CDR3, the DNA is TGTGCCAGCAGCGCGGCGGGCCGAAATCAGCCCCAGCATTTT. Translating it yields CASSAAGRNQPQHF. Full variable domain (missing parts from reference TRBV9 and TRBJ1-5): DSGVTQTPKHLITATGQRVTLRCSPRSGDLSVYWYQQSLDQGLQFLIQYYNGEERAKGNILERFSAQQFPDLHSELNLSSLELGDSALYFCASSAAGRNQPQHFGDGTRLSIL.

The gene calls are TRBV5-4 and TRBJ1-1, with a possible D match to TRBD1 (6 bases). CDR1 and CDR2 from the germline V gene are SGHNT and YYREEE (reference sequence). V was pared by 1 base and J by 4 bases, with 17 bases between. The CDR3 runs to 16 residues. In DNA form, the CDR3 reads TGTGCCAGCAGCTTGAGTCGGCAGGGGACCGGCACTGAAGCTTTCTTT. Its translation is CASSLSRQGTGTEAFF.

This rearrangement joins TRBV11-3 to TRBJ2-3; D might be TRBD1 or TRBD2, each matching 6 bases. The CDR3 consists of 16 residues. Trimming took off 3 bases at V and 3 bases at J, with 16 bases between the two ends. CDR1 is SGHNT, CDR2 YENEEA, per germline. CDR3 DNA: TGTGCCAGCAGCTTTGGTAGCGGCCAGGGGACAGATACGCAGTATTTT. Translation: CASSFGSGQGTDTQYF.

This chain connects TRBV27 to TRBJ2-5, with 11 bases matching TRBD2. V lost 10 bases to trimming and J lost 5 bases; unmatched junction nucleotides: 15. The germline gives CDR1 MNHEY, CDR2 SMNVEV (reference sequence). The CDR3 is 16 amino acids. The CDR3 here is CATGTSGPLVLETQYF. DNA of the CDR3: TGTGCCACCGGGACTAGCGGCCCCCTCGTTTTGGAGACCCAGTACTTC.

This clonotype was seen a few times. CDR3 bases: TGCAGCGTTGAAGACAGGGGGACTACAGATACGCAGTATTTT. Translating it yields CSVEDRGTTDTQYF. This rearrangement joins TRBV29-1 to TRBJ2-3, with a tentative D call TRBD1 (7 bases). Germline V gene lookup returns CDR1 SQVTM and CDR2 ANQGSEA. Trimming left V 0 bases short and J 3 bases short, with 10 bases between. This CDR3 has 14 amino acids.

The chain links TRBV6-2 or TRBV6-3 to TRBJ1-1; D gene unclear. The CDR3 has 13 residues. CDR1 and CDR2 (germline): MNHEY, SVGEGT. The V and J ends lost 7 bases and 6 bases respectively, with 15 bases between them. The CDR3 here is CASTPVSPPEAFF. CDR3 nucleotides: TGTGCCAGCACCCCAGTCTCGCCCCCTGAAGCTTTCTTT.

The chain combines TRBV4-2 with TRBJ2-2, with 7 bases lining up with TRBD2. V lost 0 bases and J lost 4; bases outside the gene matches: 8. The V gene's germline CDR1 is LGHNA and CDR2 YNFKEQ. This CDR3 contains 17 residues. The CDR3 is CASSQEEGLTVTGELFF. The DNA of the CDR3 is TGTGCCAGCAGCCAAGAAGAGGGACTAACCGTCACCGGGGAGCTGTTTTTT.

This chain uses TRBV19 with TRBJ2-2; either TRBD1 or TRBD2 may fit D (5 bases each). Trimming cost V 2 bases and J 6 bases, with 19 bases left between them. The CDR3 spans 17 residues. Germline V gene data show CDR1 as LNHDA and CDR2 as SQIVND (reference sequence). The CDR3 loop reads CASSIPRGEKGSGELFF. CDR3 DNA sequence: TGTGCCAGTAGTATACCGAGAGGGGAGAAAGGGTCCGGGGAGCTGTTTTTT.

This chain joins TRBV4-3 and TRBJ2-7, with 7 bases matching TRBD1. Germline CDR1 LGHNA, CDR2 YSLEER. Trimming at V came to 0 bases and at J to 4 bases, leaving 6 bases not matched to a gene. CDR3 length equals 15 residues. The CDR3: CASSQDVAGGYEQYF. Here the CDR3 DNA reads TGCGCCAGCAGCCAAGATGTGGCAGGGGGTTACGAGCAGTACTTC.

CDR3 in amino acids: CASRDLSEYNEQFF. CDR3 nucleotides: TGTGCCAGCAGGGACTTATCTGAATACAATGAGCAGTTCTTC. The chain has TRBV28 and TRBJ2-1, with D possibly TRBD2 on 5 matching bases. Germline CDR1 MDHEN, CDR2 SYDVKM. The V end lost 6 bases, the J end lost 4 bases, and 13 bases lay between the germline ends. The CDR3 contains 14 residues.

This chain connects TRBV10-2 to TRBJ2-7; perhaps TRBD2 as D (6 bases). Germline values: CDR1 WSHSY, CDR2 SAAADI. V was pared by 6 bases and J by 1 base, with 10 bases between. This CDR3 is 13 amino acids long. This CDR3 is CASRSGYSYEQYF. For the CDR3, the DNA is TGCGCCAGCAGAAGCGGGTATTCCTACGAGCAGTACTTC.

V is TRBV6-1 and J is TRBJ2-1; a possible D gene is TRBD2 (5 bases). Trimming removed 6 bases at V and 9 bases at J, with 9 bases between. The CDR3 has 11 residues. CDR1 and CDR2 from the germline V gene are MNHNS and SASEGT. The CDR3 protein is CASRASLEQFF. The CDR3 DNA reads as TGTGCCAGCAGGGCTAGCCTTGAGCAGTTCTTC.